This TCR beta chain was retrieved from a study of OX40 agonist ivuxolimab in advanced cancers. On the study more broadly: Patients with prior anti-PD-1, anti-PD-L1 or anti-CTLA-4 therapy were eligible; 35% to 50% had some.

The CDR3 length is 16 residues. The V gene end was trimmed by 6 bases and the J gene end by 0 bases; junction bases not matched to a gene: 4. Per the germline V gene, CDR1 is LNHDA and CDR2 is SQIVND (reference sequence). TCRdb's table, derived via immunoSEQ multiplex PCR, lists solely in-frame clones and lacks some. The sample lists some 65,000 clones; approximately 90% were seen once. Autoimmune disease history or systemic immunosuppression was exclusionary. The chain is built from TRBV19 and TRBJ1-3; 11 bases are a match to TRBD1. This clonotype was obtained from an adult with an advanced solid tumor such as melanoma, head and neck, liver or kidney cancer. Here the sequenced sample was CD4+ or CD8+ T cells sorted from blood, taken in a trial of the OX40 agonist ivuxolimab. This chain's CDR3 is CASRTGTGGSGNTIYF. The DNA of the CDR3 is TGTGCCAGTAGAACCGGGACAGGGGGCTCTGGAAACACCATATATTTT.